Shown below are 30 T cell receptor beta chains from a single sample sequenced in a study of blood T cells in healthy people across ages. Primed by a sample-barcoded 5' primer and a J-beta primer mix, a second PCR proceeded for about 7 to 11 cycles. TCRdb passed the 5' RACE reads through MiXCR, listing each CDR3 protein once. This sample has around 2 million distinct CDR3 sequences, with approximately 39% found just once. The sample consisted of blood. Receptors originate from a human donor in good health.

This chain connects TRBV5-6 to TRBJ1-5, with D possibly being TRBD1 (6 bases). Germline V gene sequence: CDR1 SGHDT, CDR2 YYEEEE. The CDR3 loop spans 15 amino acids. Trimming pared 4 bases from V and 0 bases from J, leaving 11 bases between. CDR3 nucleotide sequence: TGTGCCAGCAGCGCGGGGACATTTAGCAATCAGCCCCAGCATTTT. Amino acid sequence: CASSAGTFSNQPQHF.

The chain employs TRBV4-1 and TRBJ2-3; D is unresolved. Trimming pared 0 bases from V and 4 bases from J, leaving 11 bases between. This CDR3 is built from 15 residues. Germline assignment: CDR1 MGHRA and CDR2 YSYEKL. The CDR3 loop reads CASSQDMGSPDTQYF. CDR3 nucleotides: TGCGCCAGCAGCCAAGACATGGGGTCCCCAGATACGCAGTATTTT.

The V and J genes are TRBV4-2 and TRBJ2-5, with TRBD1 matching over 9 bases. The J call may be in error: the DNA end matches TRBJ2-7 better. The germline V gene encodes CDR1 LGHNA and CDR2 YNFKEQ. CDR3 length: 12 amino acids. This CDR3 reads CASRQDRGEQYF. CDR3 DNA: TGTGCCAGCAGACAGGACAGGGGCGAGCAGTACTTC.

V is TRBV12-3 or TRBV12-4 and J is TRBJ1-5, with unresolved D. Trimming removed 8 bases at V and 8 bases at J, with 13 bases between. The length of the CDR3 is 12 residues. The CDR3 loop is CASSKVGKPQHF. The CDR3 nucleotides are TGTGCCAGCTCGAAGGTGGGGAAGCCCCAGCATTTT.

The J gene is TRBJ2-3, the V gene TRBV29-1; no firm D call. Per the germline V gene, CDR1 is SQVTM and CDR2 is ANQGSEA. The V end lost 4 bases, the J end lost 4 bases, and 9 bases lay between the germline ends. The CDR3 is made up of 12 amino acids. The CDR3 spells CSVGLVADTQYF. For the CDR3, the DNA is TGCAGCGTTGGGCTGGTTGCAGATACGCAGTATTTT.

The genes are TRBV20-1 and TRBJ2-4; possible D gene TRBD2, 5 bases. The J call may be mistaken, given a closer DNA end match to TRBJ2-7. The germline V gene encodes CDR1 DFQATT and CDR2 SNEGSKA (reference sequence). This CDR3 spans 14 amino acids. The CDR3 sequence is CSALREEGYDEQYF. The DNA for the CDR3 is TGCAGTGCTCTTAGGGAAGAGGGATACGACGAGCAGTACTTC.

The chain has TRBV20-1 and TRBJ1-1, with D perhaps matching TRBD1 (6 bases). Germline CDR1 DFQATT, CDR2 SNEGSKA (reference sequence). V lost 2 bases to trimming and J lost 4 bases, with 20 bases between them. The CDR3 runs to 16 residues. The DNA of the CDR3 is TGCAGTGCTAGAAGACCAACACAGGGTATGCCCACTGAAGCTTTCTTT. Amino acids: CSARRPTQGMPTEAFF.

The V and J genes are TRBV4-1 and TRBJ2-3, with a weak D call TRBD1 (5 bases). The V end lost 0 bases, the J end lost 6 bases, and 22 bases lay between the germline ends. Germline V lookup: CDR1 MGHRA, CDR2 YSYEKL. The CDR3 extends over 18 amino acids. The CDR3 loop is CASSQEALEDSEWDTQYF. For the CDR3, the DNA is TGCGCCAGCAGCCAAGAAGCATTGGAAGACAGTGAGTGGGATACGCAGTATTTT.

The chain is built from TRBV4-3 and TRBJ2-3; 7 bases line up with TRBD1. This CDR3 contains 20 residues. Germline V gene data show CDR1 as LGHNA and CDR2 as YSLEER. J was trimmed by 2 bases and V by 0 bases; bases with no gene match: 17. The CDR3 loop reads CASSQETGQTVRHHTDTQYF. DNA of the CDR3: TGCGCCAGCAGCCAAGAGACGGGACAGACAGTCAGACATCACACAGATACGCAGTATTTT.

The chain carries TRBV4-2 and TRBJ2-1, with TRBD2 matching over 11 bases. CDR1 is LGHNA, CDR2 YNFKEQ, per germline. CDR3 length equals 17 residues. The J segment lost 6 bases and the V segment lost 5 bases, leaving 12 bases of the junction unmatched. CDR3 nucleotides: TGTGCCAGCAGCGACCAGCCTAGCGGGGGGTTGGTCAATGAGCAGTTCTTC. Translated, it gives CASSDQPSGGLVNEQFF.

The CDR3 coding sequence is TGCAGTGCTCTCCAACTAGCGGGGGGGCACAGCTCCTACAATGAGCAGTTCTTC. Protein product: CSALQLAGGHSSYNEQFF. This chain links TRBV20-1 with TRBJ2-1, with 13 bases aligning to TRBD2. Germline V lookup: CDR1 DFQATT, CDR2 SNEGSKA (reference sequence). The V gene end was trimmed by 5 bases and the J gene end by 0 bases; junction bases not matched to a gene: 10. This CDR3 comprises 18 residues.

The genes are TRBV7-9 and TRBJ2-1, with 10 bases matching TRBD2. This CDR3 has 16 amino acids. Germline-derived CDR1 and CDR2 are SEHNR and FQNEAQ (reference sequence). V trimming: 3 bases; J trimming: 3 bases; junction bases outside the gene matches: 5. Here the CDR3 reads CASSFRTSGDYNEQFF. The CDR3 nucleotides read TGTGCCAGCAGCTTTCGTACTAGCGGGGACTACAATGAGCAGTTCTTC.

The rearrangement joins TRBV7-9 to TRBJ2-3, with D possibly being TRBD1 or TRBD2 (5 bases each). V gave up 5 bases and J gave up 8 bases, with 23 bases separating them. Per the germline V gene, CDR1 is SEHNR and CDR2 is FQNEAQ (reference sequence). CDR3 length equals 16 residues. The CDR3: CASSPLKGRLLLTQYF. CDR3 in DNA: TGTGCCAGCAGCCCTCTTAAGGGACGTTTGTTACTTACGCAGTATTTT.

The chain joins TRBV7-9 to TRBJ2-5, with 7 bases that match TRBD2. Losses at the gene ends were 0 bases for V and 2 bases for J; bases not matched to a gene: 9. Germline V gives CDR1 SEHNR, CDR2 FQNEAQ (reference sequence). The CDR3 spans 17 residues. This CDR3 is CASSLALRGDGQETQYF. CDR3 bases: TGTGCCAGCAGCTTAGCTCTTCGGGGGGATGGTCAAGAGACCCAGTACTTC.

The CDR3 DNA reads TGTGCCAGCAGTTACTCCAGGGGGCCAGATAACTATGGCTACACCTTC. Translation: CASSYSRGPDNYGYTF. The V gene is TRBV6-5, the J gene TRBJ1-2; 8 nucleotides match TRBD1. The CDR3 has 16 residues. Germline V lookup: CDR1 MNHEY, CDR2 SVGAGI. Trimming cost V 0 bases and J 1 base; bases outside gene matches: 4.

CDR3 coding DNA: TGTGCCAGCAGCCAAAGGGGCCGACACCTCTCTGGGGCCAACGTCCTGACTTTC. Protein product: CASSQRGRHLSGANVLTF. This chain joins TRBV4-2 and TRBJ2-6; D possibly corresponds to TRBD1 (5 bases). V lost 2 bases and J lost 0, with 14 bases in between. The germline CDR1 and CDR2 sequences are LGHNA and YNFKEQ. CDR3 length: 18 residues.

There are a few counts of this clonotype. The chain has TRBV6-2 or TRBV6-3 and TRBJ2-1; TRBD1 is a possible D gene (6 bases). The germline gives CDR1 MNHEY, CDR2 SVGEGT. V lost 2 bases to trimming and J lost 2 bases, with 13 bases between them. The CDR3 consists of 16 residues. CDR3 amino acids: CASSYAFQGPYNEQFF. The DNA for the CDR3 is TGTGCCAGCAGTTACGCCTTCCAGGGGCCCTACAATGAGCAGTTCTTC.

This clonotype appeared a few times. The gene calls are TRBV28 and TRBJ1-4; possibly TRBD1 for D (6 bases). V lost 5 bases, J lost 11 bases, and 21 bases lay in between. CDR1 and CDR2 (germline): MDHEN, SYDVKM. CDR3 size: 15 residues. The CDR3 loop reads CASSPYRAQNGKLFF. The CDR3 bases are TGTGCCAGCAGTCCCTACAGGGCCCAAAATGGGAAACTGTTTTTT.

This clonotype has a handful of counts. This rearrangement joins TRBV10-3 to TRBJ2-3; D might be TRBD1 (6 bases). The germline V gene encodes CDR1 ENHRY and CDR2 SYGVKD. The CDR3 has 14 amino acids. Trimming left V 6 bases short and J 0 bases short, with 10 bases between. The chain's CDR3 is CAIRRTDSTDTQYF. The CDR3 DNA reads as TGTGCCATCAGGAGGACAGACAGCACAGATACGCAGTATTTT.

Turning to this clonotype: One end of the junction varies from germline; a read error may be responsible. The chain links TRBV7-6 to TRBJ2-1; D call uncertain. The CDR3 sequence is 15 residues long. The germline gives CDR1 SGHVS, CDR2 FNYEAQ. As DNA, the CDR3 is TGTGCCAGCAGCTTGCAGGAAAACTCCTACAATGAGCAGGTCTTC. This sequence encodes CASSLQENSYNEQVF.

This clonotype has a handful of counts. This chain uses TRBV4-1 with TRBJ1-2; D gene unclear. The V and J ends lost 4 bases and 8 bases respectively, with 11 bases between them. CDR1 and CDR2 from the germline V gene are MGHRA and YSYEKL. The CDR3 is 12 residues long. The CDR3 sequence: CASSPISGGYTF. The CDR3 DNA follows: TGCGCCAGCAGCCCAATCTCGGGGGGCTACACCTTC.

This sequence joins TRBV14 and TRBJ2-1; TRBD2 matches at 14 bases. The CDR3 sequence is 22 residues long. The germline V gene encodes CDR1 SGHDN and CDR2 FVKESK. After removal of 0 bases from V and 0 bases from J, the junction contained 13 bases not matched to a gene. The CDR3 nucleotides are TGTGCCAGCAGCCAAGAGGGATTGGGACTAGCGGGGGACCCAAGCTCCTACAATGAGCAGTTCTTC. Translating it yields CASSQEGLGLAGDPSSYNEQFF.

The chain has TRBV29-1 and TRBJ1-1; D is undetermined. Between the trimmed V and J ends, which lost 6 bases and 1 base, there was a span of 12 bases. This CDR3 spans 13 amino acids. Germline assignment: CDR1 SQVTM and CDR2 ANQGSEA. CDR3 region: CSVVTSQNTEAFF. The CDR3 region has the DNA TGCAGCGTAGTGACAAGCCAGAACACTGAAGCTTTCTTT.

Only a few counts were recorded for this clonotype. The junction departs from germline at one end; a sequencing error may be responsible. DNA of the CDR3: TGTGCCGGCAGCTCGACAGGGTGGGCAGATACGCAGTATTTT. Amino acids: CAGSSTGWADTQYF. The V gene is TRBV7-2, the J gene TRBJ2-3; TRBD1 agrees at 7 bases. The germline CDR1 and CDR2 sequences are SGHTA and FQGNSA. The CDR3 has 14 residues.

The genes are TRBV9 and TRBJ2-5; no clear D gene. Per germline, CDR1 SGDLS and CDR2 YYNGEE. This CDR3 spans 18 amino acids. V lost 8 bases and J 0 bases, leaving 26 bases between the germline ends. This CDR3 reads CASSLGLVEQINQETQYF. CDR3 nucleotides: TGTGCCAGTAGCCTAGGGCTAGTAGAGCAGATTAACCAAGAGACCCAGTACTTC.

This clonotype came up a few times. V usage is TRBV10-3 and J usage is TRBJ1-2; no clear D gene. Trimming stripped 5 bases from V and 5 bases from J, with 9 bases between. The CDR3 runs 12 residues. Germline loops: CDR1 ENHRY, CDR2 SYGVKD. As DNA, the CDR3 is TGTGCCATCAGTATATCGTGGTATGGCTACACCTTC. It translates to CAISISWYGYTF.

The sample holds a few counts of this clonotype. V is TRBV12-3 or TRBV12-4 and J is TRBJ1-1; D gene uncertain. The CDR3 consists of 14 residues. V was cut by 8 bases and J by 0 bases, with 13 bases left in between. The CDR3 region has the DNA TGTGCCAGCGACACGACACTTATGAACACTGAAGCTTTCTTT. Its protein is CASDTTLMNTEAFF.

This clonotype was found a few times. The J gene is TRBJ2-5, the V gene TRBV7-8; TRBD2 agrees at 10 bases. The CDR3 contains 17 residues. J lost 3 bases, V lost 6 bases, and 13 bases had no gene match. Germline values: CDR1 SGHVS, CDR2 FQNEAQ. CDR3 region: CASRLGWASGGKETQYF. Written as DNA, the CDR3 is TGTGCCAGCAGACTAGGGTGGGCTAGCGGGGGAAAAGAGACCCAGTACTTC.

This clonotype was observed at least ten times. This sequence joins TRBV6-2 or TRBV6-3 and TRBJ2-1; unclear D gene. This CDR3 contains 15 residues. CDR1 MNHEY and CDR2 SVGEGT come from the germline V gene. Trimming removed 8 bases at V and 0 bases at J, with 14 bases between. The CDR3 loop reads CASLLGSSSYNEQFF. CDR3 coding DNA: TGTGCCAGCTTGCTAGGTTCAAGCTCCTACAATGAGCAGTTCTTC.

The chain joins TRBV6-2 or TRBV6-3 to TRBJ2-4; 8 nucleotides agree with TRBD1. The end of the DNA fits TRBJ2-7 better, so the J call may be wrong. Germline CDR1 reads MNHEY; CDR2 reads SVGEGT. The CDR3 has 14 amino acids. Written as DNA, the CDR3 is TGTGCCAGCAGCTTCGGGACAGGAGGACACGAGCAGTACTTC. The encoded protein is CASSFGTGGHEQYF.